Listed below are T cell receptor beta chains from one sample, sequenced in a study of vaccination and CD4 T cells after COVID-19. TCRdb itself ran the PCR reads through MiXCR, one entry per CDR3 protein. The sample includes approximately 14,000 distinct CDR3 sequences, roughly a fifth of them seen just once. Their cognate antigens are unknown. The sample in question was CD4+ T cells from blood, cultured in vitro, obtained before SARS-CoV-2 vaccination. The receptors were sampled from a human donor who received a COVID-19 vaccine. CDR3s include the opening cysteine and the closing phenylalanine or tryptophan.

v_call cdr3_aa
TRBV20-1 CSAIPGGGGLGDTQYF
TRBV6-1 CASSRQPNTEAFF
TRBV6-5 CASSYRETYEQYF
TRBV4-1 CASSQVGTDGYSPLHF
TRBV14 CASSQEGLRNSPLHF
TRBV28 CASSLQGVYGYTF
TRBV6-1 CASRERDSGYTEAFF
TRBV6-1 CASSDTGIGNTEAFF
TRBV10-3 CAISESKGLGYTF
TRBV12-3/TRBV12-4 CASSSRGGATFRDYGYTF
TRBV20-1 CSARDGGGFLGNQPQHF
TRBV21-1 CAMPSRQGAHRFFHWNTEAFF
TRBV5-1 CASSLLGSPGDTQYF
TRBV19 CASSIRLVQAYEQYF
TRBV5-1 CASSPRPGDMGGYTF
TRBV24-1 CATSDPSGGRLDTQYF
TRBV6-5 CASSYSVLAGQDTQYF
TRBV11-3 CASSLESITYNEQFF
TRBV19 CASNIQAQPQHF
TRBV7-9 CASRDTGAGANVLTF
TRBV6-1 CASRQGTGGVKSYEQYF
TRBV5-4 CASSYDRANNGYTF
TRBV20-1 CSARDQGGNTEAFF
TRBV2 CASSLGTNEKLFF
TRBV6-1 CASSVTIRGDQPQHF
TRBV2 CASVGQGPKSSYNEQFF
TRBV28 CASGGGGPGNTIYF
TRBV7-9 CASSSVTSFGELFF
TRBV20-1 CSASGIEGGLEHSNQPQHF
TRBV2 CASSPNSGGKYEQYF
TRBV5-8 CASSHGSDSPLHF
TRBV5-1 CASSLEPGGGNQPQHF
TRBV30 CAWSVKSWKSQETQYF
TRBV9 CASSVGVGLTDGYTF
TRBV20-1 CSAGRGGAGYGTDTQYF
TRBV30 CAWSAHPWETQYF
TRBV6-1 CASSRQGGSTEAFF
TRBV30 CAWRSGTGGKGNYGYTF
TRBV2 CASNNRGADNEQFF
TRBV18 CASSPGRVEAPLHF